This TCR beta chain was observed in a study of blood T cell repertoires in COVID-19. Study information: COVID-19 samples from acute and convalescent phases originated in the United States, Italy and Spain. Sample material is recorded as cDNA or gDNA derived from T cells, B-cell-depleted T cells, or PBMCs.

Study processing details: Estimation of nucleated cell counts relied on the amplification of reference gene primers. Sequenced by immunoSEQ multiplex PCR; TCRdb stores in-frame clones only, minus some. D and trimming come from the DNA, and the V and J calls and clone size come from that table. The sample contains 150,000 or so clones, roughly 84% of which appear only once. There are 13 residues in the CDR3. The V end was cut by 5 bases, the J end by 12 bases, with 15 bases between. Germline lookup yields CDR1 SGHRS and CDR2 YFSETQ. The specimen was peripheral blood. This clonotype originated in a human donor in a cohort sampled during active COVID-19. This rearrangement joins TRBV5-1 to TRBJ1-6; the D is unclear. CDR3 in amino acids: CASSIQQSEPLHF. The CDR3 nucleotides are TGCGCCAGCAGTATCCAACAGTCCGAACCCCTCCACTTT.